Here is one TCR beta chain with its context. The record originates from a study of T cell repertoires in cytomegalovirus infection. TCRdb independently ran MiXCR on the reads; one entry per CDR3 protein. This sample has 450,000 to 550,000 distinct CDR3 sequences, with approximately 16% found just once. V lost 7 bases to trimming and J lost 3 bases; unmatched junction nucleotides: 11. CDR3 size: 15 residues. Germline V CDR1 and CDR2: SQVTM, ANQGSEA. The chain has TRBV29-1 and TRBJ2-1, with 8 bases aligning to TRBD2. The clonotype originates from a human donor in good health (CMV status not recorded). Some clones in this sample may be carry-over from other donors' samples. The specimen was CD8+ T cells from PBMCs. CDR3 nucleotides: TGCAGCGCAGAGGTAGCGGGAAACTACTACAATGAGCAGTTCTTC. The encoded protein is CSAEVAGNYYNEQFF.